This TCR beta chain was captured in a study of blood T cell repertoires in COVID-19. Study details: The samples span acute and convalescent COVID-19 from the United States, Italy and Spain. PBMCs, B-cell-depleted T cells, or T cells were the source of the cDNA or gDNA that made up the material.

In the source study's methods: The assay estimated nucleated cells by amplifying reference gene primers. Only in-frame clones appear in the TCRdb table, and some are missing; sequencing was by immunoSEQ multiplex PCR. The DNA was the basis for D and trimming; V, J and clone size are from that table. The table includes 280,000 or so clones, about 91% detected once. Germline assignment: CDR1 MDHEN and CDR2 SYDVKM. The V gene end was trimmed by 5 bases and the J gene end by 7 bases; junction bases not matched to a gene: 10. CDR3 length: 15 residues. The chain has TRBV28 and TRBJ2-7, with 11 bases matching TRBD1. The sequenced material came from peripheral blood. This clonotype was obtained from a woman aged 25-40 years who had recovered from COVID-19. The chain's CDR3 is CASSIARDRGEEQYF. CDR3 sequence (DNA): TGTGCCAGCAGTATCGCCCGGGACAGGGGGGAGGAGCAGTACTTC.